The entry that follows covers one T cell receptor beta chain sequence. V shed 6 bases, J shed 1 base, and the junction held 9 bases outside the gene matches. Germline V gives CDR1 LNHDA, CDR2 SQIVND (reference sequence). The CDR3 consists of 16 residues. The sample originates from a study of blood T cell repertoires in COVID-19. The data were produced by immunoSEQ multiplex PCR, yet TCRdb's version contains in-frame clones alone and is incomplete. The sample yields fewer than 600,000 clones, 89% seen once. The V gene is TRBV19, the J gene TRBJ1-5; 7 nucleotides match TRBD1. The source material was peripheral blood. This sequence was found in a man aged 18 to 30 with COVID-19, enrolled during active disease. CDR3 in amino acids: CASSPRGLTSNQPQHF. As DNA, the CDR3 is TGTGCCAGTAGCCCCAGGGGGTTAACGAGCAATCAGCCCCAGCATTTT.